Following are 29 T cell receptor beta chains from one sample sequenced in a study of CD8+ T cells in alopecia areata (dated by TCRdb to 2016 to 2019). Library prep was done by the immunoSEQ multiplex PCR assay. For TCR sequencing, RNA was extracted from every sample and reverse transcribed into cDNA to serve as template. TCRdb obtained this table from immuneACCESS and retained in-frame rearrangements with V and J assigned. These tables miss some clones; where compared with another copy, unresolved V genes account for less than half of the shortfall, and the remainder is unexplained. A total of roughly 110,000 clones appear in this sample, roughly 89% of them only once. The ten largest account for under 25% of the sample. The time point tag for this specimen amounts to: 24 weeks on oral tofacitinib. The sample's treatment or condition, from its label and the paper: oral pan-JAK inhibitor, 5-10 mg twice daily.

Sequencing used CD8+ T cells sorted from blood, obtained at week 24, from a patient treated with tofacitinib. The receptors shown here come from a human donor with alopecia areata.

The chain carries TRBV29-1 and TRBJ2-7; D call uncertain. The CDR3 is 13 amino acids. V lost 0 bases, J lost 0 bases, and 6 bases lay in between. Germline V gene lookup returns CDR1 SQVTM and CDR2 ANQGSEA. CDR3 sequence reads: CSVEDSLSYEQYF. CDR3 sequence (DNA): TGCAGCGTTGAAGACAGCCTCTCCTACGAGCAGTACTTC.

V gene TRBV5-1 combines with J gene TRBJ2-7; TRBD1 matches at 7 bases. Looked up from germline, CDR1 is SGHRS and CDR2 is YFSETQ. V was clipped by 4 bases and J by 2 bases; unmatched bases: 6. CDR3 size: 14 residues. The CDR3 nucleotides are TGCGCCAGCAGCCCGGGGACAGCTACCTACGAGCAGTACTTC. Translating it yields CASSPGTATYEQYF.

This sequence joins TRBV10-3 and TRBJ2-7; 7 nucleotides match TRBD2. V shed 7 bases and J 4 bases; nucleotides not matched to a gene: 10. Per germline, CDR1 ENHRY and CDR2 SYGVKD. The CDR3 consists of 14 residues. CDR3 protein: CAINGGGREYEQYF. CDR3 nucleotides: TGTGCCATCAATGGCGGGGGACGAGAGTACGAGCAGTACTTC.

V usage is TRBV4-2 and J usage is TRBJ1-4; 11 nucleotides agree with TRBD1. The CDR3 is 16 amino acids. CDR1 is LGHNA and CDR2 is YNFKEQ in the germline V gene. Trimming at V came to 0 bases and at J to 10 bases, leaving 7 bases not matched to a gene. The CDR3 DNA reads TGTGCCAGCAGCCAAGATAGGGGACAGGGGGGGACAAAACTGTTTTTT. This translates into CASSQDRGQGGTKLFF.

J is TRBJ1-3 and V is TRBV6-1; D possibly corresponds to TRBD1 (6 bases). CDR3 size: 16 residues. V gave up 0 bases and J gave up 3 bases, with 12 bases separating them. CDR1 and CDR2 from the germline V gene are MNHNS and SASEGT. The CDR3 nucleotides read TGTGCCAGCAGTGAAGCAGGGGGGTGGGATGGAAACACCATATATTTT. Translated: CASSEAGGWDGNTIYF.

The gene calls are TRBV29-1 and TRBJ2-3; D may correspond to TRBD1 or TRBD2 (5 bases each). Trimming cost V 0 bases and J 4 bases, with 20 bases left between them. The germline CDR1 and CDR2 sequences are SQVTM and ANQGSEA. The CDR3 contains 17 residues. CDR3 sequence reads: CSVEEGEQSDGADTQYF. The CDR3 bases are TGCAGCGTTGAAGAGGGGGAACAGTCCGACGGGGCAGATACGCAGTATTTT.

J is TRBJ2-1 and V is TRBV7-8, with D possibly TRBD1 on 5 matching bases. Trimming pared 3 bases from V and 7 bases from J, leaving 13 bases between. The CDR3 spans 14 residues. Germline CDR1 reads SGHVS; CDR2 reads FQNEAQ. The chain's CDR3 is CASSFIPSGNEQFF. CDR3 DNA sequence: TGTGCCAGCAGCTTCATTCCCTCAGGGAATGAGCAGTTCTTC.

The chain recombines TRBV30 with TRBJ2-7; 8 positions match TRBD1. With 2 bases clipped from V and 2 bases from J, the junction kept 2 bases outside the gene matches. Germline lookup yields CDR1 GTSNPN and CDR2 SVGIG (reference sequence). The CDR3 loop spans 13 amino acids. CDR3 DNA sequence: TGTGCCTGGAGTTTGGACAGGGCCTACGAGCAGTACTTC. This gives the protein CAWSLDRAYEQYF.

This clone appeared a single time. This rearrangement joins TRBV4-1 to TRBJ2-3; TRBD2 matches 10 bases. CDR3 size: 15 residues. V gave up 4 bases and J gave up 3 bases; unmatched junction bases: 4. Germline V gene data show CDR1 as MGHRA and CDR2 as YSYEKL. In nucleotides, the CDR3 is TGCGCCAGCAGCCCCGGACTAGCGGATACAGATACGCAGTATTTT. Translation gives CASSPGLADTDTQYF.

This clone is a singleton in its sample. The V and J genes are TRBV11-2 and TRBJ1-2, with 12 bases identical to TRBD1. The V segment lost 5 bases and the J segment 8 bases; nucleotides outside the gene matches: 9. The CDR3 totals 15 residues. The germline V gene encodes CDR1 SGHAT and CDR2 FQNNGV. The CDR3 DNA reads as TGTGCCAGCAGCCGCTCGGGACAGGGGGCGCGGGGCTACACCTTC. It encodes CASSRSGQGARGYTF.

The rearrangement joins TRBV7-9 to TRBJ2-7; 8 bases map to TRBD1. The CDR3 sequence is 17 residues long. CDR1 is SEHNR, CDR2 FQNEAQ, per germline (reference sequence). Trimming took 3 bases from V and 0 from J; bases not matched to a gene: 10. In nucleotides, the CDR3 is TGTGCCAGCAGCTTGCTACCCCTGGACAGGGACTCCTACGAGCAGTACTTC. Translated, it gives CASSLLPLDRDSYEQYF.

This chain connects TRBV15 to TRBJ2-3; D unclear. Trimming took off 0 bases at V and 7 bases at J, with 17 bases between the two ends. Germline CDR1 and CDR2: LNHNV and YYDKDF (reference sequence). The CDR3 has 16 residues. The CDR3 protein is CATSRDIELPLNTQYF. CDR3 DNA sequence: TGTGCCACCAGCAGAGATATTGAGCTTCCCCTGAATACGCAGTATTTT.

This chain joins TRBV15 and TRBJ2-1; no definite D call. Deletions cut 1 base from V and 6 bases from J, with 7 bases between. Germline V gene data show CDR1 as LNHNV and CDR2 as YYDKDF (reference sequence). The CDR3 consists of 13 residues. The DNA of the CDR3 is TGTGCCACCAGCAGAGCCCCAGGCAATGAGCAGTTCTTC. It is translated as CATSRAPGNEQFF.

The chain carries TRBV10-3 and TRBJ2-1; D ambiguous. Trimming cost V 10 bases and J 0 bases, with 10 bases left between them. The germline gives CDR1 ENHRY, CDR2 SYGVKD. The CDR3 runs 13 residues. CDR3 nucleotides: TGTGCCACCGTCTCTAGCTCCTACAATGAGCAGTTCTTC. Translating it yields CATVSSSYNEQFF.

The chain combines TRBV19 with TRBJ2-5; D not certain. V was shortened by 5 bases and J by 3 bases, with 13 bases between the two germline ends. The length of the CDR3 is 14 residues. Germline V gene sequence: CDR1 LNHDA, CDR2 SQIVND (reference sequence). Here the CDR3 DNA reads TGTGCCAGTAGTGCGACTGGGTTTGAAGAGACCCAGTACTTC. It specifies CASSATGFEETQYF.

The J gene is TRBJ2-7, the V gene TRBV7-9; 7 bases are a match to TRBD1. V shed 4 bases and J 5 bases; nucleotides not matched to a gene: 8. CDR1 is SEHNR, CDR2 FQNEAQ, per germline (reference sequence). This CDR3 comprises 14 residues. The CDR3 reads CASSSPTGRDEQYF. CDR3 nucleotide sequence: TGTGCCAGCAGCTCGCCGACAGGGCGGGACGAGCAGTACTTC.

The chain couples TRBV5-1 to TRBJ1-1, with 9 bases identical to TRBD1. The CDR3 spans 16 residues. CDR1 SGHRS and CDR2 YFSETQ come from the germline V gene. The V gene end was trimmed by 4 bases and the J gene end by 1 base; junction bases not matched to a gene: 8. CDR3 region: CASSPKLGQGNTEAFF. CDR3 bases: TGCGCCAGCAGCCCCAAACTGGGACAGGGGAACACTGAAGCTTTCTTT.

The genes are TRBV10-3 and TRBJ1-2, with a tentative D call TRBD1 (6 bases). Germline loops: CDR1 ENHRY, CDR2 SYGVKD. This CDR3 contains 14 residues. V shed 4 bases and J shed 5 bases, with 14 bases lying between them. The CDR3 DNA is TGTGCCATCAGTGGGGAGGACAGATTATATGGCTACACCTTC. Translating it yields CAISGEDRLYGYTF.

The J gene is TRBJ1-3, the V gene TRBV29-1; D is ambiguous. CDR3 size: 12 residues. Trimming left V 2 bases short and J 8 bases short, with 10 bases between. Germline V gene lookup returns CDR1 SQVTM and CDR2 ANQGSEA. This CDR3 is CSVEFGVDTIYF. The CDR3 coding sequence is TGCAGCGTTGAATTTGGGGTGGACACCATATATTTT.

The chain combines TRBV7-2 with TRBJ2-2, with 7 bases aligning to TRBD2. The CDR3 is 15 residues long. Germline V gives CDR1 SGHTA, CDR2 FQGNSA. The trim removed 2 bases at V and 6 bases at J, leaving 6 bases unmatched. CDR3 region: CASSLYGGGPGELFF. The CDR3 region has the DNA TGTGCCAGCAGCTTATACGGGGGAGGGCCCGGGGAGCTGTTTTTT.

This clone is a singleton in its sample. The V call is TRBV19, the J call TRBJ2-3; D unresolved. Germline V gene data show CDR1 as LNHDA and CDR2 as SQIVND (reference sequence). The CDR3 runs to 13 residues. The V gene lost 3 bases and the J gene lost 6 bases, with 10 bases spanning the gap. The CDR3 region is CASSMWTGDTQYF. CDR3 nucleotides: TGTGCCAGTAGTATGTGGACCGGGGATACGCAGTATTTT.

The chain recombines TRBV6-5 with TRBJ2-3; 9 bases align to TRBD2. This CDR3 has 16 amino acids. Losses at the gene ends were 4 bases for V and 0 bases for J; bases not matched to a gene: 5. Per germline, CDR1 MNHEY and CDR2 SVGAGI. The DNA for the CDR3 is TGTGCCAGCAGTTTAAAAGCGGGGGGTAGCACAGATACGCAGTATTTT. This gives the protein CASSLKAGGSTDTQYF.

CDR3: CASSFVLEEEQYF. The CDR3, as DNA: TGTGCCAGCAGCTTTGTGTTGGAAGAGGAGCAGTACTTC. V usage is TRBV5-6 and J usage is TRBJ2-7; D unresolved. Trimming pared 2 bases from V and 7 bases from J, leaving 13 bases between. The CDR3 loop spans 13 amino acids. Germline lookup yields CDR1 SGHDT and CDR2 YYEEEE.

This chain uses TRBV18 with TRBJ1-2; D remains unclear. V was cut by 3 bases and J by 4 bases, with 15 bases left in between. CDR3 length: 15 residues. The germline gives CDR1 KGHSH, CDR2 LQKENI. The CDR3 sequence is CASSPPGVESYGYTF. In DNA, the CDR3 is TGTGCCAGCTCACCCCCTGGGGTAGAGTCCTATGGCTACACCTTC. The entire variable domain, with the rest obtained from reference TRBV18 and TRBJ1-2, is as follows: NAGVMQNPRHLVRRRGQEARLRCSPMKGHSHVYWYRQLPEEGLKFMVYLQKENIIDESGMPKERFSAEFPKEGPSILRIQQVVRGDSAAYFCASSPPGVESYGYTFGSGTRLTVV.

The chain couples TRBV9 to TRBJ2-5, with 10 bases aligning to TRBD2. The CDR3 covers 16 residues. The ends lost 3 bases at V and 0 bases at J; junction bases unmatched: 5. Germline V lookup: CDR1 SGDLS, CDR2 YYNGEE. CDR3: CASSATSGVYQETQYF. The CDR3 bases are TGTGCCAGCAGCGCCACTAGCGGGGTATACCAAGAGACCCAGTACTTC.

This sequence joins TRBV6-5 and TRBJ1-1; 8 nucleotides agree with TRBD1. Germline V CDR1 and CDR2: MNHEY, SVGAGI. The CDR3 loop spans 13 amino acids. After removal of 5 bases from V and 3 bases from J, the junction contained 2 bases not matched to a gene. CDR3 residues: CASSATGDTEAFF. CDR3 nucleotides: TGTGCCAGCAGTGCGACAGGGGACACTGAAGCTTTCTTT.

The chain is built from TRBV13 and TRBJ2-7, with 8 bases that match TRBD1. Germline V gene data show CDR1 as PRHDT and CDR2 as FYEKMQ (reference sequence). The CDR3 spans 14 residues. V trimming: 5 bases; J trimming: 6 bases; junction bases outside the gene matches: 9. The CDR3 protein is CASSPSDRVPEQYF. As DNA, the CDR3 is TGTGCCAGCAGCCCGTCGGACAGGGTACCCGAGCAGTACTTC.

CDR3 sequence: CASSYSIGFNEQFF. In nucleotides, the CDR3 is TGTGCCAGCAGTTACTCGATTGGGTTCAATGAGCAGTTCTTC. The rearrangement uses TRBV6-5 and TRBJ2-1, with unresolved D. CDR3 length equals 14 residues. From germline, CDR1 is MNHEY and CDR2 SVGAGI. V was pared by 0 bases and J by 6 bases, with 9 bases between.

The J gene is TRBJ2-7, the V gene TRBV4-1, with D hard to call. V lost 1 base and J lost 4, with 11 bases in between. Germline assignment: CDR1 MGHRA and CDR2 YSYEKL. The CDR3 contains 14 residues. The CDR3 DNA follows: TGCGCCAGCAGCCAAGTGGCGTCGTCTTACGAGCAGTACTTC. It codes for CASSQVASSYEQYF.